This T cell receptor delta chain was sequenced in a study of γδ T cells in repeated Plasmodium falciparum infection (dated by TCRdb to 2020 to 2022). At the level of the whole study: In the natural-infection arm, Malian children exposed to intense seasonal malaria transmission were enrolled and compared against age and gender matched Australian children. Malian gammadelta TCR repertoires were analysed cross-sectionally during no-transmission periods and were analysed longitudinally across acute febrile malaria episodes. Roughly 5 malaria-naive U.S. adults underwent four controlled human malaria infections by bites from P. falciparum NF54-infected Anopheles stephensi mosquitoes over approximately 640 days. Using both natural infection in Mali and controlled human malaria infection, the study looked at the way repeated Plasmodium falciparum infection shapes the human gammadelta T cell repertoire. Controlled-infection subjects were sampled at baseline, immediately before selected infections, and 21 days after each infection. The study at large found these results: The Malian cohort came from a small rural village of predominantly one ethnic group, limiting generalizability. Because the controlled-infection cohort was small, analysis of inter-individual variability in gammadelta T cell responses was limited. Waves of new clonotype selection in Vdelta2-negative, largely Vdelta1+, gammadelta TCR repertoires appeared to be driven by repeated controlled infections. Vgamma9/Vdelta2+ TCR repertoires kept a highly stable polyclonal repertoire across time and infection, and many TCRgamma sequences overlapped between individuals. Vdelta2-negative gammadelta TCR repertoires from Malian children appeared more clonally expanded, less diverse and less shared than those of Australian children.

For bulk TCR repertoire analysis, Vgamma9/Vdelta2+ and Vdelta2-negative gammadelta T cell populations were isolated by flow sorting from peripheral blood mononuclear cells. The library was prepared using multiplex PCR. Instrument used: Illumina MiSeq. From each sorted gammadelta T cell sample, both TCR gamma (TRG) and TCR delta (TRD) chains were sequenced. In the original analysis: The repertoire analyses used clonotype tree plots, the accumulated frequency of the top 20 clonotypes, and diversity index (DI) and D75 metrics. TCRdb reanalyzed the public reads with the CATT caller, and identical DNA sequences were merged afterwards. What appears here as the V and J calls and clone size reflects TCRdb's work, not the paper's. This sample is represented by tens of thousands of delta-chain clones; less than 1% of them were singletons. The ten top clones hold 9% to 10% of the sample. V is cut by 2 bases and J by 0 bases, and the space between the germline ends is 28 bases. The germline V gene supplies CDR1 TSWWSYY and CDR2 QGS. The cysteine opens and the phenylalanine closes a CDR3 of 21 amino acids. Only the CDR3 part of the read is kept: 63 bases, read in frame from the first base.

This clone was detected only a few times. Its antigen remains unidentified. A read error likely explains this, since a far larger clone differs by one base. Other DNA sequences in the sample encode the same CDR3. Recombination linked TRDV1 to TRDJ1; the D segment cannot be called with confidence. The J gene is absent in TCRdb and was assigned here via DNA matching to germline. Sequencing input: gamma-delta T cells from blood. The origin of this receptor is a pool of human donors (malaria-infected and uninfected, not separated). For the CDR3, the sequence is CALGEDSTPRPTRTYTDKLIF. In nucleotide form, the sequence is TGTGCTCTTGGGGAAGACTCTACCCCACGTCCGACCCGGACGTACACCGATAAACTCATCTTT.